This paragraph reports one T cell receptor (beta chain). Its binding antigen is unknown. No much larger clone exists at a distance of one base, and base qualities are not known. The library came from 5' RACE. For sequencing, an Illumina HiSeq 2500 was employed. A second 7 to 11 cycle PCR used a sample-barcoded 5' primer and a J-beta primer mix. A unique molecular identifier was introduced onto each TCR beta cDNA molecule by a template-switch 5' adaptor carrying 12 random nucleotides. Each sample yielded at least 2.5 million CDR3-containing paired-end reads. All of the RNA was converted into first-strand cDNA using the Mint cDNA synthesis kit, with a TRBC-specific oligonucleotide serving as the primer. All cDNA was treated with uracil-DNA glycosylase and then went through a first 18-cycle PCR with the universal primers M1SS and BC2_uni_R. For the original study's pipeline: Each sample was normalized by randomly selecting 1 million high-quality reads, each carrying a distinct molecular identifier. Reads sharing molecular identifiers were discarded rather than binned into consensus sequences. MiTCR, set to a Q25 quality threshold and the strictest error-elimination algorithm, was used for CDR3 identification, clonotype clustering and error correction. A nonparametric unseen species model using Euler transformation provided a lower-bound estimate of total TCR beta diversity. The public reads were reanalyzed by TCRdb: fastp trimming at Q25, MiXCR alignment, in-frame beta chains only. When rows share a CDR3 protein, they turn into one entry using the most common DNA and genes. The V and J calls here are based on TCRdb, not the publication. Present in this sample are 2 million or so distinct CDR3 sequences, 49% of which were seen just once. Together, the top ten hold 2.1% of the sample.

This sample stems from a study of blood T cells in healthy people across ages (dated by TCRdb to between 2014 and 2016). For context, the study as a whole: In model experiments, template switching captured about one uniquely barcoded TCR beta cDNA molecule for every two T cells. Using deep sequencing normalized with unique cDNA molecular identifiers, the study measured how TCR beta repertoire diversity changes with age. The donors were divided into four age groups: young (average roughly 15 years), middle-aged (approximately 39), aged (about 56) and long-lived (roughly 88). To avoid experimental bias, donors of different ages were randomly spread across the sequencing lanes. The study analyzed two additional independent replicas of 1 million unique cDNA reads from the same blood draw for two donors, one aged 18 to 30 and one aged 80 or older. Summary of the overall study and its limitations: The CMV infection status of donors was not known, potentially confounding age-related changes in expanded clonotypes. Since profiling was done on bulk unsorted PBMCs, naive and antigen-experienced compartments could not be conclusively compared. Total diversity estimates from one million sequenced T cells were considered lower bounds and underestimates. Observed TCR beta diversity per million T cells fell roughly linearly with age, and a significant reduction was already apparent by age around 40. A strong correlation was found between observed TCR beta diversity and the percentage of naive T cells measured by flow cytometry. Compared with the aged group, more naive CD4+ T cells, fewer expanded clones and increased TCR diversity were shown by the long-lived group, suggesting age selection.

The donors were 40 or so Caucasian individuals from Russia, aged roughly 6 to 100 years, who were systemically healthy. Roughly 10 milliliters of peripheral blood were drawn from each donor into EDTA-treated Vacutainer tubes. PBMCs were isolated by Ficoll-Paque density-gradient centrifugation, with at least 7 million obtained per sample. Trizol reagent was used to extract total RNA from the PBMCs, yielding at least 5.5 micrograms per sample. The percentages of naive CD45RAhigh/CD27high T cells were determined by flow cytometry on a PBMC aliquot from every donor. According to the germline V gene, CDR1 reads SGDLS and CDR2 reads YYNGEE. The CDR3 covers 15 residues, taking in both the cysteine and the phenylalanine. The only DNA kept is the CDR3, 45 bases in frame from the first base.

This chain is built from TRBV9 and TRBJ2-5, with a weak D call of TRBD2 (7 bases match). The J call is in doubt because the DNA end fits TRBJ2-7 better. Sequenced sample: blood. This clonotype was obtained from a woman aged 40 to 55 in good health. The DNA reads as follows: TGTGCCAGCAGCGCCCGGGTCGGGGGGCTCAACGAGCAGTACTTC. Its coded protein is CASSARVGGLNEQYF.